A single sample gave rise to the 2 T cell receptor beta chains below, sequenced in a study of Ad26.COV2.S vaccination and SARS-CoV-2 variants. Measured with immunoSEQ multiplex PCR; TCRdb has only the in-frame clones, and not every one. The sample carries about 250,000 clones, 80% to 90% recorded once. The treatment: around 19 received Ad26.COV2.S at low or high dose, single or two shots; roughly five received placebo; per-sample allocation not given. The investigators took samples on day 63 after the first vaccine or placebo injection. The sample consisted of peripheral blood, taken in a trial of Ad26.COV2.S vaccine versus placebo. These receptors originate from a person aged 18 to 59 who received the Ad26.COV2.S COVID-19 vaccine or a placebo.

The chain combines TRBV18 with TRBJ2-5; D unclear. Germline V gene lookup returns CDR1 KGHSH and CDR2 LQKENI. With 3 bases removed from V and 0 bases from J, the gap between germline ends came to 2 bases. This CDR3 contains 12 residues. The CDR3 DNA reads as TGTGCCAGCTCACCGTACCAAGAGACCCAGTACTTC. Translation: CASSPYQETQYF.

This clone has just one count. This chain links TRBV27 with TRBJ2-2, with 7 nucleotides matching TRBD2. CDR1 and CDR2 from the germline V gene are MNHEY and SMNVEV (reference sequence). Trimming at V came to 2 bases and at J to 6 bases, leaving 15 bases not matched to a gene. The CDR3 has 18 amino acids. Here the CDR3 reads CASSLKGLRLAASGELFF. The CDR3 DNA sequence: TGTGCCAGCAGTTTAAAGGGACTACGGCTAGCGGCATCCGGGGAGCTGTTTTTT.